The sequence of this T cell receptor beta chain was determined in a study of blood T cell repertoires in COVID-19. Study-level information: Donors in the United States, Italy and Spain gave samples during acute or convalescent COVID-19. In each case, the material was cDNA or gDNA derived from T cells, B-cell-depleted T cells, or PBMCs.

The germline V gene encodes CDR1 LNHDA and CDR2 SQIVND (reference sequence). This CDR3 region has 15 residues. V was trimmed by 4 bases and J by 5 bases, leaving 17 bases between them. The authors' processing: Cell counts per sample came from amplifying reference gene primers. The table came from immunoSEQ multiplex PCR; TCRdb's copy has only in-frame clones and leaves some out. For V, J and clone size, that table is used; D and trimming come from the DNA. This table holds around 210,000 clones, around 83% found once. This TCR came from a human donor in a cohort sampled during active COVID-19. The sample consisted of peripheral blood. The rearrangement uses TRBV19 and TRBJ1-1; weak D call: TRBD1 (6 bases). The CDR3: CASSTTGMAATEAFF. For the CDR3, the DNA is TGTGCCAGTAGTACCACAGGGATGGCGGCGACTGAAGCTTTCTTT.